This T cell receptor beta chain was sequenced in a study of control samples from healthy donors and cancer patients. The CDR3 runs 14 residues. Trimming stripped 4 bases from V and 2 bases from J, with 9 bases between. The germline CDR1 and CDR2 sequences are LGHDT and YNNKEL (reference sequence). This clone has only a few counts. Profiled with immunoSEQ multiplex PCR; TCRdb holds only in-frame clones, not every one. The table includes fewer than 200,000 clones, 88% detected once. The V call is TRBV3-1 (or the pseudogene TRBV3-2), the J call TRBJ1-5, with D maybe TRBD1 (5 bases). This TCR was recovered from a woman in her 30s in good health. Sequencing was performed on blood. The CDR3 loop is CASSPGGGNQPQHF. The CDR3 DNA reads TGTGCCAGCAGCCCCGGGGGAGGCAATCAGCCCCAGCATTTT.